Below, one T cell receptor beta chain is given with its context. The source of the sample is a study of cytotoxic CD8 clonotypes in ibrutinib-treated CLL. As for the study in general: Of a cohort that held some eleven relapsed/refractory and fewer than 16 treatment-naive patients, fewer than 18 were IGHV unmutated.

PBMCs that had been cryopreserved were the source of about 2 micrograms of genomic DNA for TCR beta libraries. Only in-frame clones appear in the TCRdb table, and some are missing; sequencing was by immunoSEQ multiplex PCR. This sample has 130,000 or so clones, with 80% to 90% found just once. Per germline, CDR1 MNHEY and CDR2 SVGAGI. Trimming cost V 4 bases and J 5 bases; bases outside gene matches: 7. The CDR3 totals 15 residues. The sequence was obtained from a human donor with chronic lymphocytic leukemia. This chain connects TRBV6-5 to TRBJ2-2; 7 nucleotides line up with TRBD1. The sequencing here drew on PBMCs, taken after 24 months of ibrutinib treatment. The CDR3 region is CASSLLGTATGELFF. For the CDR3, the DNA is TGTGCCAGCAGTTTACTCGGGACAGCAACCGGGGAGCTGTTTTTT.